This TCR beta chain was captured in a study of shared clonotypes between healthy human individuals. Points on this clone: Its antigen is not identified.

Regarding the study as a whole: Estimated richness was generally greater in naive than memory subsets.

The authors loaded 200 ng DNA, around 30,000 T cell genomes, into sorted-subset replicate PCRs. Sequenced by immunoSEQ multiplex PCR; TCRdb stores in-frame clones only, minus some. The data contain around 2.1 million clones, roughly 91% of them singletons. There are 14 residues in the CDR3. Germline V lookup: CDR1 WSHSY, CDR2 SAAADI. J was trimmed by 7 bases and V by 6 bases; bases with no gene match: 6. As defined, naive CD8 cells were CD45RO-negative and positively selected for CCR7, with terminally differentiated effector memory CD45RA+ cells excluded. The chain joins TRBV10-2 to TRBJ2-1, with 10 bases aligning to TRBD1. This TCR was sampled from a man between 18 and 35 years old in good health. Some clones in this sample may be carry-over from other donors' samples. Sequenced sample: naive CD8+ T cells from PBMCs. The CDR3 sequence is CASRNPGQGNEQFF. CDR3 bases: TGCGCCAGCAGGAATCCGGGACAGGGGAATGAGCAGTTCTTC.